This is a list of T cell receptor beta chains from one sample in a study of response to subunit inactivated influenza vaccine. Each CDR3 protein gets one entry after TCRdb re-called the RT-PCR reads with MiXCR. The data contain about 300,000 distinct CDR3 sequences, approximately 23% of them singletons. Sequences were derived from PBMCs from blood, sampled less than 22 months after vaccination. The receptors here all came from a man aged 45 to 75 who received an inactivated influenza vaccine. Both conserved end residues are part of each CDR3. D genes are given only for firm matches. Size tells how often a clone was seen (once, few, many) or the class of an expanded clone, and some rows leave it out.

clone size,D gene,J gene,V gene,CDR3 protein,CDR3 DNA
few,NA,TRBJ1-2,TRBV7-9,CASSSVEYADYGYTF,TGTGCCAGCAGCTCGGTCGAGTACGCGGACTATGGCTACACCTTC
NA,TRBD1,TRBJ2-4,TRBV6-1,CASAPDRGSIQYF,TGTGCCAGCGCCCCGGACAGGGGGAGCATTCAGTACTTC
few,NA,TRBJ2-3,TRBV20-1,CSTNRRDSTDTQYF,TGCAGTACCAACCGAAGGGATTCCACAGATACGCAGTATTTT
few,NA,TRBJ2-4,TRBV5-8,CASSLLLAKNIQYF,TGTGCCAGCAGCTTGTTATTAGCCAAAAACATTCAGTACTTC
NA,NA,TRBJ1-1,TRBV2,CASSGFGNTEAFF,TGTGCCAGCAGTGGGTTCGGGAACACTGAAGCTTTCTTT
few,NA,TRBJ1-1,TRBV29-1,CSVEQGSTEAFF,TGCAGCGTTGAACAGGGTTCAACTGAAGCTTTCTTT
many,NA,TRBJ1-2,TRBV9,CASSGPRGGLYGYTF,TGTGCCAGCAGCGGCCCTCGCGGGGGACTGTATGGCTACACCTTC
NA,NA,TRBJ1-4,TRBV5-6,CASSLFKINEKLFF,TGTGCCAGCAGCTTGTTCAAGATTAATGAAAAACTGTTTTTT
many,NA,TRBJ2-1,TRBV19,CASSTRDANEQFF,TGTGCCAGTAGTACCAGGGATGCTAATGAGCAGTTCTTC
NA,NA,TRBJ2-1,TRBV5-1,CASSVDSNNEQFF,TGCGCCAGCAGCGTGGACTCGAACAATGAGCAGTTCTTC
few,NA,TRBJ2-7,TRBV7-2,CASSKQGVNSYEQYF,TGTGCCAGCAGCAAACAGGGTGTGAACTCCTACGAGCAGTACTTC
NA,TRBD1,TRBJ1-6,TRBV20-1,CSARDSEGQKNSPLHF,TGCAGTGCTAGAGATTCTGAGGGACAGAAAAATTCACCCCTCCACTTT
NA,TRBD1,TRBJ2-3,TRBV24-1,CATSVRGQGPTDTQYF,TGTGCCACCAGTGTCCGGGGACAGGGTCCCACAGATACGCAGTATTTT
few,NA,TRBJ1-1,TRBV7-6,CASSLVPSEAFF,TGTGCCAGCAGCTTAGTCCCCAGTGAAGCTTTCTTT
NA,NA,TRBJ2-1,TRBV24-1,CATSDSGGRTPAIEQFF,TGTGCCACCAGTGATTCCGGGGGCAGAACCCCCGCAATTGAGCAGTTCTTC
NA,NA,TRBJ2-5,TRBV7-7,CASSLGTLGAETQYF,TGTGCCAGCAGCTTAGGGACTCTGGGTGCGGAGACCCAGTACTTC
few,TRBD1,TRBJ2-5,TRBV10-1,CASSPTGVETQYF,TGCGCCAGCAGCCCGACAGGGGTAGAGACCCAGTACTTC
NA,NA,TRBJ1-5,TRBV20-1,CSAPTGSNQPQHF,TGCAGTGCTCCCACGGGGAGCAATCAGCCCCAGCATTTT
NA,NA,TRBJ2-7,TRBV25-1,CASSDSPKTYEQYF,TGTGCCAGCAGTGATAGTCCAAAGACCTACGAGCAGTACTTC
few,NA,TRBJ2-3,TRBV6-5,CASSYLGEISTDTQYF,TGTGCCAGCAGTTACTTGGGGGAAATTAGCACAGATACGCAGTATTTT
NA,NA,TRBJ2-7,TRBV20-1,CSAPIYEQYF,TGCAGTGCGCCTATCTACGAGCAGTACTTC
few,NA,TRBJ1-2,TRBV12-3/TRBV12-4,CASSQSNGYTF,TGTGCCAGCAGTCAGAGCAATGGCTACACCTTC
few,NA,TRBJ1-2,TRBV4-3,CASSQDTVNLYGYTF,TGCGCCAGCAGCCAAGATACAGTTAACCTCTATGGCTACACCTTC
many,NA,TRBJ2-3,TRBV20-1,CSASPQNTDTQYF,TGCAGTGCTAGTCCTCAAAACACAGATACGCAGTATTTT
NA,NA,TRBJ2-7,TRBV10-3,CAISESGEGEQYF,TGTGCCATCAGTGAGTCAGGGGAAGGCGAGCAGTACTTC
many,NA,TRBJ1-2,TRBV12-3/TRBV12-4,CASRGSEGYTF,TGTGCCAGCAGGGGATCGGAGGGCTACACCTTC
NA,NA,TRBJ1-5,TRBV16,CASSQSDGVSNQPQHF,TGTGCCAGCAGCCAATCGGACGGGGTTAGCAATCAGCCCCAGCATTTT
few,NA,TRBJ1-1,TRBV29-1,CSVDGHTEAFF,TGCAGCGTTGATGGACACACTGAAGCTTTCTTT
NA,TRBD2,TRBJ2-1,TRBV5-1,CASSPRLAGGNEQFF,TGCGCCAGCAGCCCTCGACTAGCGGGAGGCAATGAGCAGTTCTTC
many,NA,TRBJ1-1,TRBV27,CASSLSGADTEAFF,TGTGCCAGCAGTTTATCTGGGGCCGACACTGAAGCTTTCTTT
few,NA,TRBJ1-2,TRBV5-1,CASSLNGPMEDGYTF,TGCGCCAGCAGCTTGAATGGGCCAATGGAGGATGGCTACACCTTC
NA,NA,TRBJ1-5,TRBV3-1,CASSQGPQLNQPQHF,TGTGCCAGCAGCCAAGGTCCGCAGCTGAATCAGCCCCAGCATTTT
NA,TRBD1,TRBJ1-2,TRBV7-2,CASSLTGTGYYGYTF,TGTGCCAGCAGCCTCACCGGGACAGGGTACTATGGCTACACCTTC
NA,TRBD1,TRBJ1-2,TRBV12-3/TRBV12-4,CASSSPRDRDNSTF,TGTGCCAGCAGTTCCCCCCGGGACAGGGACAATTCCACCTTC
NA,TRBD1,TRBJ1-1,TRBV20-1,CSATRDSRNTEAFF,TGCAGTGCTACCCGGGACAGCCGGAACACTGAAGCTTTCTTT
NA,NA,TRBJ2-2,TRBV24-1,CTSLPLTGQRSNTGELFF,TGTACCTCCCTCCCCCTTACAGGACAGCGATCGAACACCGGGGAGCTGTTTTTT
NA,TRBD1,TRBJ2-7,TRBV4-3,CASSQERDRPYEQYF,TGCGCCAGCAGCCAAGAAAGGGACAGACCCTACGAGCAGTACTTC
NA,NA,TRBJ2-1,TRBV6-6,CASRNARENEQFF,TGTGCCAGCCGCAACGCGCGTGAGAATGAGCAGTTCTTC
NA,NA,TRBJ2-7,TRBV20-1,CSARNPGNYEQYF,TGCAGTGCTAGAAATCCAGGGAACTACGAGCAGTACTTC
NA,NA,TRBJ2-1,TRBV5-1,CASSLEWGSYNEQFF,TGCGCCAGCAGCTTGGAATGGGGCTCCTACAATGAGCAGTTCTTC
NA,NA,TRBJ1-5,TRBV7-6,CASSLQAGADQPQHF,TGTGCCAGCAGCTTACAGGCAGGGGCAGATCAGCCCCAGCATTTT
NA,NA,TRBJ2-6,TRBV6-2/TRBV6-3,CASSYSTGVVLTF,TGTGCCAGCAGTTACTCGACAGGAGTCGTCCTGACTTTC
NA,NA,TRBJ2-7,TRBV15,CATSPGSYQPSYEQYF,TGTGCCACCAGCCCCGGGTCTTATCAGCCATCCTACGAGCAGTACTTC
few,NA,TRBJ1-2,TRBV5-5,CASSLGSLSSGYTF,TGTGCCAGCAGCTTGGGTTCTTTGTCTTCTGGCTACACCTTC
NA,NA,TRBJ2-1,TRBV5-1,CASSLTGGDGTEQFF,TGCGCCAGCAGCTTGACAGGGGGGGACGGCACTGAGCAGTTCTTC
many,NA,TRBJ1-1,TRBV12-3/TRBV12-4,CASSTPMNTEAFF,TGTGCCAGCAGTACCCCAATGAACACTGAAGCTTTCTTT
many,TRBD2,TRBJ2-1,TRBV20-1,CSARDESSGTSYNEQFF,TGCAGTGCTAGAGATGAGTCTAGCGGAACCTCCTACAATGAGCAGTTCTTC
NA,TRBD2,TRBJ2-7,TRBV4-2,CASSPSSGEGYEQYF,TGTGCCAGCAGCCCTTCCTCTGGGGAGGGTTACGAGCAGTACTTC
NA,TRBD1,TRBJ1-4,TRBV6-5,CASSYTTGADEKLFF,TGTGCCAGCAGTTACACGACAGGGGCGGATGAAAAACTGTTTTTT
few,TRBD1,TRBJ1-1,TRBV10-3,CAISPTGGWGAFF,TGTGCCATCAGCCCAACAGGGGGCTGGGGGGCTTTCTTT